The entry below describes one TCR beta chain. Sequenced by immunoSEQ multiplex PCR; TCRdb stores in-frame clones only, minus some. The table includes approximately 980,000 clones, 60% to 85% detected once. The record originates from a study of shared clonotypes between healthy human individuals. Trimming shortened V by 4 bases and J by 1 base, and 10 bases separated the two germline ends. Germline CDR1 and CDR2: MGHRA and YSYEKL. This CDR3 is built from 14 residues. The sequenced sample consisted of memory CD4+ T cells sorted from blood. Subset given: CD45RA-negative fraction. This sequence was found in a man aged 18 to 29 in good health. The chain joins TRBV4-1 to TRBJ2-5; the D gene is possibly TRBD1 (7 bases). The CDR3 DNA reads TGCGCCAGCAGCCGCGGGACAGTCCAAGAGACCCAGTACTTC. It encodes CASSRGTVQETQYF.